Sequencing of this TCR beta chain was carried out in a study of STAT3 mutations in large granular lymphocyte leukemia (dated by TCRdb to about 2019). About the investigation overall: Canonical activating STAT3 mutations were detected in roughly half of the longitudinally sequenced T-LGLL patients. One or more immunosuppressive therapy regimens were given to more than half of T-LGLL patients, and hematologic response was seen in about 42% of the treated patients. Patients with T-cell large granular lymphocyte leukemia underwent serial deep sequencing of TCRbeta CDR3 and STAT3 to reconstruct clonal hierarchy and dynamics. On average, sequencing was done at 3 to 4.5 time points per patient, with the number of samplings ranging from 2 to 8. Eighteen representative T-LGLL cases were selected from an initial cohort of under 250 LGL patients for longitudinal TCRbeta and STAT3 sequencing. Two patients with natural killer LGL leukemia were also sequenced longitudinally as controls within the study.

DNA was extracted from blood mononuclear cells, and the same DNA was used for both TCR and STAT3 sequencing. TCRbeta libraries were sequenced on an Illumina MiSeq, averaging around 41,000 productive templates per sample. Multiplex PCR amplification was used to generate TCRbeta CDR3 libraries with the immunoSEQ assay. The authors' analysis ran thus. Repertoire diversity was computed as previously defined, with values near 0 indicating extremely monoclonal samples. The table comes from immuneACCESS by way of TCRdb, which keeps in-frame sequences with V and J called. Part of the clones is missing from these tables; in studies checked, under half for an unresolved V gene and the rest for unknown reasons. V and J calls and clone size follow that table, whereas D and trimming were derived from the DNA. Across this sample there are 9,400 or so clones, with 70% to 90% seen only once. Roughly 84% of the sample lies in the top ten.

Of note for this clone: No cognate antigen has been identified for it. Base-call qualities are not available, and no considerably larger clone is one nucleotide away.

What the study reported, not specific to this receptor: In several patients, dominant TCR clone burden exceeded STAT3 mutant burden, suggesting STAT3 mutation arose secondarily within a pre-expanded clone. At least one immunodominant TCRbeta clonotype was identified in every T-LGLL patient, and multiple immunodominant subclonotypes were identified in about half of the T-LGLL patients. Because no samples were available when a clone first appeared, clonal expansion had to be inferred from samplings taken at other points. Persisting codominant clonotypes in some patients meant a small but highly pathogenic clone may have been missed. TCR clonotype switching after therapy was seen in about 35% of the 18 patients, with all newly emerging clones being STAT3 wild type. Linking therapy response to changes in TCR clonal burden was complicated by variable intervals between samplings and by differing treatment regimens.

The sequenced material came from peripheral blood mononuclear cells. The receptor comes from a man aged 80 or over with T-cell large granular lymphocyte leukemia. Some clones in this sample may be carry-over from other donors' samples. The age is the age at diagnosis.

The CDR3 here reads CASSYTGGNQPQHF. Read as DNA, the sequence is TGCGCCAGCAGCTACACAGGGGGCAATCAGCCCCAGCATTTT. Recombination joined TRBV5-1 with TRBJ1-5; 7 nucleotides in the junction match TRBD1. Via the germline V gene, CDR1 is SGHRS and CDR2 YFSETQ. The V end gives up 3 bases and the J end 2 bases, leaving 2 bases in the junction not matched to a gene. The CDR3 numbers 14 residues from cysteine through phenylalanine. This entry keeps only the CDR3 DNA: 42 bases, framed from base 1.